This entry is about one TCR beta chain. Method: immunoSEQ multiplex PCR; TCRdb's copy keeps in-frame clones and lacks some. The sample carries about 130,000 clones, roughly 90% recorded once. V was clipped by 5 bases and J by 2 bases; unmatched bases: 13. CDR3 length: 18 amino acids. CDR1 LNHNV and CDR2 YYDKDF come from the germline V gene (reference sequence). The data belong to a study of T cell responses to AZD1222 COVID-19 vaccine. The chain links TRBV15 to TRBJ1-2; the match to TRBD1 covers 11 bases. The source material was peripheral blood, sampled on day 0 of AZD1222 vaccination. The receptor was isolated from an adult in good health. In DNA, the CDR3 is TGTGCCACCAGCTCGCGGGACAGGGGGATCGCGAGGAACTATGGCTACACCTTC. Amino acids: CATSSRDRGIARNYGYTF.